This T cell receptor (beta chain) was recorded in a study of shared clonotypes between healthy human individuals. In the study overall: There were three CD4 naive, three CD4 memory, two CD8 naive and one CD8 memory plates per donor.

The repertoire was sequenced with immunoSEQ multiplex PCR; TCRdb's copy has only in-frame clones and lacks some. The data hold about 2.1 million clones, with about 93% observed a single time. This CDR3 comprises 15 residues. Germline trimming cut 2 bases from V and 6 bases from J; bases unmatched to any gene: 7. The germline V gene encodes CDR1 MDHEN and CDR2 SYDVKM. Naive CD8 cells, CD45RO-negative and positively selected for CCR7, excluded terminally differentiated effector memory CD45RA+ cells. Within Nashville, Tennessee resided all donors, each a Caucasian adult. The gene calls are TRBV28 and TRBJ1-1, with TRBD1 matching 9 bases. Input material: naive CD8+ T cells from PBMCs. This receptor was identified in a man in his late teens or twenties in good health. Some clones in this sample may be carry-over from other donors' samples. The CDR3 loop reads CASSLTQGADAEAFF. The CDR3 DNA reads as TGTGCCAGCAGTTTAACACAGGGGGCGGACGCTGAAGCTTTCTTT.